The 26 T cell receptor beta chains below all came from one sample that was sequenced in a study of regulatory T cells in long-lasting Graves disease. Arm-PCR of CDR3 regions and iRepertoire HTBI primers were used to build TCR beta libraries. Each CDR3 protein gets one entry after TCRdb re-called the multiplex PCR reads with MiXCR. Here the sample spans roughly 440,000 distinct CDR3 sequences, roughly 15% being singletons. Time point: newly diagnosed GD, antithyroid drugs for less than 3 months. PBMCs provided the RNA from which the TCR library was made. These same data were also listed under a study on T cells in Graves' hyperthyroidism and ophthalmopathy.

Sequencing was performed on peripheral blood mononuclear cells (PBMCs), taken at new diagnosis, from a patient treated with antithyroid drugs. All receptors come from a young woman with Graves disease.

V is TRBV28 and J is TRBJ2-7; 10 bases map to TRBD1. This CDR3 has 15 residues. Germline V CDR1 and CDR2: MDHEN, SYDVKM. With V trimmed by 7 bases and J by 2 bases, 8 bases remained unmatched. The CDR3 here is CASIPPGTGAYEQYF. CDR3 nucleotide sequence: TGTGCCAGCATTCCTCCCGGGACAGGGGCCTACGAGCAGTACTTC.

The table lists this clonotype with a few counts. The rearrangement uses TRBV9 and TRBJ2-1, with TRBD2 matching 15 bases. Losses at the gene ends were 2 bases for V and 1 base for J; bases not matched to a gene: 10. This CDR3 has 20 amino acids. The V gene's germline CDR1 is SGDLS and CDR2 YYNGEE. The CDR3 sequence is CASSVPPGLAGGLSYNEQFF. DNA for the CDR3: TGTGCCAGCAGCGTCCCGCCGGGACTAGCGGGAGGACTGTCCTACAATGAGCAGTTCTTC.

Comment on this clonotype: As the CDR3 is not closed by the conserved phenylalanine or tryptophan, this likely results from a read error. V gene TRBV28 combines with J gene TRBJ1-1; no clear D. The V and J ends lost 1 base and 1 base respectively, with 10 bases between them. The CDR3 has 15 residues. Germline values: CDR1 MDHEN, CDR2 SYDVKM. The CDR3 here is CASSLFVLENTEAFS. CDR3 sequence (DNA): TGTGCCAGCAGTTTATTCGTGCTGGAGAACACTGAAGCTTTCTCT.

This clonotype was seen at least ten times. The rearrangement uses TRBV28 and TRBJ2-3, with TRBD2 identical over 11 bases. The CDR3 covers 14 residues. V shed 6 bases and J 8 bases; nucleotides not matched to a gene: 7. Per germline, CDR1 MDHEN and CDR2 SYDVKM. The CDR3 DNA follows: TGTGCCAGCAGGCCCGGACTAGCGGGTGGTACGCAGTATTTT. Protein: CASRPGLAGGTQYF.

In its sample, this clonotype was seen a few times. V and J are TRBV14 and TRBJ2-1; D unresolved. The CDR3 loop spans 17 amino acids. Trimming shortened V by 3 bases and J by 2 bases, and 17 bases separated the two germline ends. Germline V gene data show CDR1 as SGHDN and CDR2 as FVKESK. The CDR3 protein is CASSHSQLLVTYNEQFF. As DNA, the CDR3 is TGTGCCAGCAGCCATTCTCAGCTTTTAGTGACCTACAATGAGCAGTTCTTC.

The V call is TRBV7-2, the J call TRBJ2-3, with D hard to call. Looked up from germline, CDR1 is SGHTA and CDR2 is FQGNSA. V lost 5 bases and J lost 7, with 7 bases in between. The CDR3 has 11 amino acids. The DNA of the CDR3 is TGTGCCAGCAGCCCGCTCTATACGCAGTATTTT. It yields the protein CASSPLYTQYF.

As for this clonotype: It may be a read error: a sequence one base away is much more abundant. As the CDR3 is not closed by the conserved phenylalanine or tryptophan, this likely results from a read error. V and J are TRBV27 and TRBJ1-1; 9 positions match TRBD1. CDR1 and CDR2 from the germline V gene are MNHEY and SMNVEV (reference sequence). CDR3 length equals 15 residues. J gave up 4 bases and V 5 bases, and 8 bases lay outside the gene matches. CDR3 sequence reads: CASSMGDRVGTEAFL. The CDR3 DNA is TGTGCCAGCAGTATGGGGGACAGGGTCGGCACTGAAGCTTTCCTT.

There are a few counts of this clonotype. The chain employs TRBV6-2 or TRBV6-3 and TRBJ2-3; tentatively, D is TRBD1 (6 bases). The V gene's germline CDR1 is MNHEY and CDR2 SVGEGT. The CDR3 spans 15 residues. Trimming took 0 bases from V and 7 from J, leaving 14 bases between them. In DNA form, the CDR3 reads TGTGCCAGCAGTTACTCGTCAGGGGCTGTCTATACGCAGTATTTT. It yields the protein CASSYSSGAVYTQYF.

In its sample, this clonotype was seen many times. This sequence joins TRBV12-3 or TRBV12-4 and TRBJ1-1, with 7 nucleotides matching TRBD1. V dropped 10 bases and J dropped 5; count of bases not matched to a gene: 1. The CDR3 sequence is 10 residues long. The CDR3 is CATRGTEAFF. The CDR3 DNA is TGTGCCACCAGGGGGACTGAAGCTTTCTTT.

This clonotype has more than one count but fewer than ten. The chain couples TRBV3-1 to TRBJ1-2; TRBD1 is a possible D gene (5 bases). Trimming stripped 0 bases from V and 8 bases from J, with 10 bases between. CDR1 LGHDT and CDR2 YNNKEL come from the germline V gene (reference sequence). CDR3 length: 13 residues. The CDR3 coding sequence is TGTGCCAGCAGCCAAGAGGCGGGGGACGGCTACACCTTC. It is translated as CASSQEAGDGYTF.

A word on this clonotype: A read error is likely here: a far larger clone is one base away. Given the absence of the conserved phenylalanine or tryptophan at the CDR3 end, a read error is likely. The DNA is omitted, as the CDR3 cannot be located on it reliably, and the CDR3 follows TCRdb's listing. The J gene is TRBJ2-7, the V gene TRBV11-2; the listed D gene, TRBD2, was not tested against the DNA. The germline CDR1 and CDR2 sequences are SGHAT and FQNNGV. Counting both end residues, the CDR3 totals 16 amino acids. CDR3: CASSTVAGGIADTQYL.

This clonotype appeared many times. CDR3 residues: CASNLLAGAPGETQYF. CDR3 coding DNA: TGTGCCAGCAACCTGCTAGCGGGAGCCCCCGGAGAGACCCAGTACTTC. The chain employs TRBV6-2 or TRBV6-3 and TRBJ2-5; the match to TRBD2 covers 10 bases. Trimming removed 7 bases from V and 4 bases from J; junction bases left unmatched: 12. The CDR3 is 16 amino acids. Germline V gene sequence: CDR1 MNHEY, CDR2 SVGEGT.

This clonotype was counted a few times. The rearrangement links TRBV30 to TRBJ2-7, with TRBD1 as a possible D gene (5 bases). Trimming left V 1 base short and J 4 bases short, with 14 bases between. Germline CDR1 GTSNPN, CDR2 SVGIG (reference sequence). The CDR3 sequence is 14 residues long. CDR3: CAWSDRSFRYEQYF. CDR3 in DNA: TGTGCCTGGAGTGACAGGTCGTTCCGATACGAGCAGTACTTC.

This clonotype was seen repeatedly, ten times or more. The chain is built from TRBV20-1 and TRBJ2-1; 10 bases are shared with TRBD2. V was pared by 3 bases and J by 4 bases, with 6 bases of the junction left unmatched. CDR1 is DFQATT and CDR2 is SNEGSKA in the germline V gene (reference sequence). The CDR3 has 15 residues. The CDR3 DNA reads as TGCAGTGCTAGCCGGCGGACTAGCGGTTACAATGAGCAGTTCTTC. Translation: CSASRRTSGYNEQFF.

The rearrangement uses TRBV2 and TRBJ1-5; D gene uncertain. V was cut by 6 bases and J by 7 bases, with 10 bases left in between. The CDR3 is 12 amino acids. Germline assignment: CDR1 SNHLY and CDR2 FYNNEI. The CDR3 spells CASSGRAQPQHF. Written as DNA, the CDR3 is TGTGCCAGCAGCGGAAGGGCCCAGCCCCAGCATTTT.

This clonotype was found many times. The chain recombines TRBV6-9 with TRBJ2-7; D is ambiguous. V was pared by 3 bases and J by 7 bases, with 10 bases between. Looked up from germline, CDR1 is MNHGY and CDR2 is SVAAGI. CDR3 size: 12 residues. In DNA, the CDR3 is TGTGCCAGCAGTTACTCCACTCGGGAGCAGTACTTC. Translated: CASSYSTREQYF.

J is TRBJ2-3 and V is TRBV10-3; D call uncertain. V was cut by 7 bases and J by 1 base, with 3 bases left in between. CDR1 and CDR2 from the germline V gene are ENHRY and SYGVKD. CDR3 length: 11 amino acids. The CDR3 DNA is TGTGCCATCATGCGCACAGATACGCAGTATTTT. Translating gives CAIMRTDTQYF.

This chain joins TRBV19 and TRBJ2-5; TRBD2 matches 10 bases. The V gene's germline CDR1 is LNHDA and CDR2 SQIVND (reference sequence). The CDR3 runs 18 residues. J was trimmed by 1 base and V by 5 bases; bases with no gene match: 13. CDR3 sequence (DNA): TGTGCCAGTAGTGATCACCTAGCGGGAGTATTTCGCCAAGAGACCCAGTACTTC. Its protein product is CASSDHLAGVFRQETQYF.

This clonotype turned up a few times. The CDR3 protein is CASSTTGTGPYGYTF. The CDR3 DNA reads TGTGCCAGCAGTACGACCGGGACAGGACCCTATGGCTACACCTTC. This sequence joins TRBV6-1 and TRBJ1-2; 8 bases are a match to TRBD1. The germline gives CDR1 MNHNS, CDR2 SASEGT. This CDR3 region has 15 residues. V shed 5 bases, J shed 4 bases, and the junction held 9 bases outside the gene matches.

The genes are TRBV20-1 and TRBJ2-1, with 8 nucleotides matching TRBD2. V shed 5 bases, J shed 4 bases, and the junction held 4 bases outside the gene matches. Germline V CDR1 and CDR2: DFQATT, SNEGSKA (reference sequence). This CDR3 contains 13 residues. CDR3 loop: CSAEAGEYNEQFF. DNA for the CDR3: TGCAGTGCTGAAGCGGGAGAGTACAATGAGCAGTTCTTC.

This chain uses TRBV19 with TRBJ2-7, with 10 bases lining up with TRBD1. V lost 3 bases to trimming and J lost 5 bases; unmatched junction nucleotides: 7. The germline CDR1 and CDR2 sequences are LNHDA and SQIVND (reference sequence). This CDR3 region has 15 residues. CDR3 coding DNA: TGTGCCAGTAGTATGACAGGGGGCACCAGGAACGAGCAGTACTTC. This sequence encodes CASSMTGGTRNEQYF.

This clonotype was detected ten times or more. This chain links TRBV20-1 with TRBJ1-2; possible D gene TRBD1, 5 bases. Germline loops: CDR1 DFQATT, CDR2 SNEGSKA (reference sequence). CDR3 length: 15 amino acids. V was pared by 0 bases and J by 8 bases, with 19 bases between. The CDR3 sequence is CSARDGATGPQGYTF. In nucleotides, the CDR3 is TGCAGTGCTAGAGATGGGGCCACGGGACCTCAAGGCTACACCTTC.

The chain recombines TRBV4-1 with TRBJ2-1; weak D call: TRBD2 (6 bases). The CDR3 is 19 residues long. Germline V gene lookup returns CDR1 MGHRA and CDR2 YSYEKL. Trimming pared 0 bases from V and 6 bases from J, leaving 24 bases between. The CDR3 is CASSQDSAGGTPIANEQFF. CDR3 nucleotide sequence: TGCGCCAGCAGCCAAGATAGTGCCGGCGGGACCCCAATTGCCAATGAGCAGTTCTTC.

The DNA of the CDR3 is TGTGCCTGGGTATCCCGAGCCTACGAGCAGTACTTC. Translated, it gives CAWVSRAYEQYF. The rearrangement joins TRBV30 to TRBJ2-7; D remains unclear. Trimming took off 5 bases at V and 2 bases at J, with 10 bases between the two ends. The CDR3 runs to 12 residues. The germline CDR1 and CDR2 sequences are GTSNPN and SVGIG (reference sequence). Based on the CDR3 plus reference TRBV30 and TRBJ2-7, the full variable domain is SQTIHQWPATLVQPVGSPLSLECTVEGTSNPNLYWYRQAAGRGLQLLFYSVGIGQISSEVPQNLSASRPQDRQFILSSKKLLLSDSGFYLCAWVSRAYEQYFGPGTRLTVT.

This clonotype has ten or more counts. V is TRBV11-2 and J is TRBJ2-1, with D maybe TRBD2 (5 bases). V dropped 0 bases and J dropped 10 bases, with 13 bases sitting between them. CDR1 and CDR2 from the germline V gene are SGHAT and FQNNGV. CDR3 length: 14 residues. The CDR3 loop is CASSLDHGLREQFF. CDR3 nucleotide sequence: TGTGCCAGCAGCTTAGATCATGGACTCCGGGAGCAGTTCTTC.

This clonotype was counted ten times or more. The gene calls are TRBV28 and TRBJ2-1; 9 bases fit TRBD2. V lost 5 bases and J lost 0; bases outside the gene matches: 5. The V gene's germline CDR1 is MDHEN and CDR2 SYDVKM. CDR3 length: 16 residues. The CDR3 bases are TGTGCCAGCAGTCTCCATAGCGGGAGCTCCTACAATGAGCAGTTCTTC. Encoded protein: CASSLHSGSSYNEQFF.